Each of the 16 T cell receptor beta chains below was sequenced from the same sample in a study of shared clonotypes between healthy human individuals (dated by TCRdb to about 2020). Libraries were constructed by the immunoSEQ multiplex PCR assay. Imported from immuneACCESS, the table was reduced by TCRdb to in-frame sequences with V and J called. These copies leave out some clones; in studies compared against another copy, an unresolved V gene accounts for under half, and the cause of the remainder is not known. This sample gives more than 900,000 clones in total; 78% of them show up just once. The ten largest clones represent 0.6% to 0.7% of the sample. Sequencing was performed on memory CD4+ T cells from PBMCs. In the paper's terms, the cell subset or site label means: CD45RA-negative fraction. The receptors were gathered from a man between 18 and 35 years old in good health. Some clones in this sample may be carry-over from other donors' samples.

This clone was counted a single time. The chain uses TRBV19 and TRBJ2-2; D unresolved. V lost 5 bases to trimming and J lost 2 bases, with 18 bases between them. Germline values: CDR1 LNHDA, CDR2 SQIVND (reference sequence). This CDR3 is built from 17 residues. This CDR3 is CASSLYDTFDNTGELFF. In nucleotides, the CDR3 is TGTGCCAGTAGTCTCTATGACACATTTGATAACACCGGGGAGCTGTTTTTT. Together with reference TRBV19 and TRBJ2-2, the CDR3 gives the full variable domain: DGGITQSPKYLFRKEGQNVTLSCEQNLNHDAMYWYRQDPGQGLRLIYYSQIVNDFQKGDIAEGYSVSREKKESFPLTVTSAQKNPTAFYLCASSLYDTFDNTGELFFGEGSRLTVL.

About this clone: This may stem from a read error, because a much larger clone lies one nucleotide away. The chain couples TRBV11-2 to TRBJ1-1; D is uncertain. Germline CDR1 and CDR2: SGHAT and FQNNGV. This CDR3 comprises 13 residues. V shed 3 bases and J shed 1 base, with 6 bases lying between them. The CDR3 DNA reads TGTGCCAGCAGCTTTGGGCAGAACACTGAAGCTTTCTTT. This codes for CASSFGQNTEAFF. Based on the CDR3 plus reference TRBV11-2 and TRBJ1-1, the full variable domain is EAGVAQSPRYKIIEKRQSVAFWCNPISGHATLYWYQQILGQGPKLLIQFQNNGVVDDSQLPKDRFSAERLKGVDSTLKIQPAKLEDSAVYLCASSFGQNTEAFFGQGTRLTVV.

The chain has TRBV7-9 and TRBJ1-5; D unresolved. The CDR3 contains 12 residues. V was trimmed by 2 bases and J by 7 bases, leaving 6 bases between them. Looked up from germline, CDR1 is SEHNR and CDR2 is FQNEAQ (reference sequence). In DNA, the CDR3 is TGTGCCAGCAGCTTATTAAGCCAGCCCCAGCATTTT. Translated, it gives CASSLLSQPQHF.

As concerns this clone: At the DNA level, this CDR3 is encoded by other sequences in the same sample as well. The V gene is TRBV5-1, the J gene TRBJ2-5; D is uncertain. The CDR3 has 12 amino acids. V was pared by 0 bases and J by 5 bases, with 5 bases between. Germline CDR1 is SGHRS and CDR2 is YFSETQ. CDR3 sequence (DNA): TGCGCCAGCAGCTTGGCTGGGGAGACCCAGTACTTC. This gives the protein CASSLAGETQYF.

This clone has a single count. CDR3 nucleotide sequence: TGTGCCAGCAGCTTAACAGCCCAGAACTATGGCTACACCTTC. It yields the protein CASSLTAQNYGYTF. This chain connects TRBV7-3 to TRBJ1-2; D call uncertain. This CDR3 comprises 14 residues. V was pared by 0 bases and J by 2 bases, with 7 bases between. The V gene's germline CDR1 is SGHTA and CDR2 FQGTGA. Full variable domain (rest looked up from reference TRBV7-3 and TRBJ1-2): GAGVSQTPSNKVTEKGKYVELRCDPISGHTALYWYRQSLGQGPEFLIYFQGTGAADDSGLPNDRFFAVRPEGSVSTLKIQRTERGDSAVYLCASSLTAQNYGYTFGSGTRLTVV.

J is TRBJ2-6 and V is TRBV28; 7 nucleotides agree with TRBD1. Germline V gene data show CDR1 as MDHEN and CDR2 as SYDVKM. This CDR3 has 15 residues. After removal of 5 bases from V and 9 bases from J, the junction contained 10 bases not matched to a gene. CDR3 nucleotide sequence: TGTGCCAGCAGTCCCCCTGACAGGGCCATCAACGTCCTGACTTTC. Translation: CASSPPDRAINVLTF. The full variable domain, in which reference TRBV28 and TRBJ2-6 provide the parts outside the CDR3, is DVKVTQSSRYLVKRTGEKVFLECVQDMDHENMFWYRQDPGLGLRLIYFSYDVKMKEKGDIPEGYSVSREKKERFSLILESASTNQTSMYLCASSPPDRAINVLTFGAGSRLTVL.

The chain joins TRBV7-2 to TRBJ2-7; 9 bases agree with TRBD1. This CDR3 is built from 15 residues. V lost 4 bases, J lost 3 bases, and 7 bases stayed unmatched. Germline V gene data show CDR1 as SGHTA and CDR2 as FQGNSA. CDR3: CASSSSSGQGYEQYF. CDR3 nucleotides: TGTGCCAGCAGCTCCAGCTCGGGACAGGGCTACGAGCAGTACTTC.

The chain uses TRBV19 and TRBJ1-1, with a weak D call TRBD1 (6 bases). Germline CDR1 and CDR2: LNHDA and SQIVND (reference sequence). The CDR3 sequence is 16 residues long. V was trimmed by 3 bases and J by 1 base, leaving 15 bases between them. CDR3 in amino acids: CASSILGAQRNTEAFF. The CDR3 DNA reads TGTGCCAGTAGTATTTTGGGGGCCCAAAGGAACACTGAAGCTTTCTTT.

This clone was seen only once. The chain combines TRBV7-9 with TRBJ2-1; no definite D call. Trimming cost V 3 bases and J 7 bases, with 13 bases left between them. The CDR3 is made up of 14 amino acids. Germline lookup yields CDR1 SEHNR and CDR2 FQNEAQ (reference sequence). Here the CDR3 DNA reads TGTGCCAGCAGCTTTGCCACCCTGAAGAATGAGCAGTTCTTC. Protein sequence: CASSFATLKNEQFF.

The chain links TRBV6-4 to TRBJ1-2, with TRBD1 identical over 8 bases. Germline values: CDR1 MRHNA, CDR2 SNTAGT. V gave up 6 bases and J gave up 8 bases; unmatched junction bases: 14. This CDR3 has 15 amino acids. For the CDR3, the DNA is TGTGCCAGCAGCGATGGGACCAGACAGGGGAAAGGCTACACCTTC. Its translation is CASSDGTRQGKGYTF.

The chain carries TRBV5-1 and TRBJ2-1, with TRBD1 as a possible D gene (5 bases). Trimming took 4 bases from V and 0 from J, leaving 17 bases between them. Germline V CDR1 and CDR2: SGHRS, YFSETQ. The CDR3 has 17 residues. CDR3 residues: CASSRWGLGSSYNEQFF. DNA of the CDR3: TGCGCCAGCAGCCGATGGGGCTTAGGAAGCTCCTACAATGAGCAGTTCTTC.

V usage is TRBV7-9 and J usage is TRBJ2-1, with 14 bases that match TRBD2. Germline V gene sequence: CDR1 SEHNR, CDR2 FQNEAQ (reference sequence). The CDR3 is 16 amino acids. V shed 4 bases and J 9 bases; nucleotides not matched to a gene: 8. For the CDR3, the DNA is TGTGCCAGCAGCTCGGGACTAGCGGGAGCCAATGGTGAGCAGTTCTTC. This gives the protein CASSSGLAGANGEQFF.

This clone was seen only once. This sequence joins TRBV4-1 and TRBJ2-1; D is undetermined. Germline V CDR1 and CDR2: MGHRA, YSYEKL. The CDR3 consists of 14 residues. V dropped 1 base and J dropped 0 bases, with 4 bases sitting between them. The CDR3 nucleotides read TGCGCCAGCAGCCAAGCTAGCTCCTACAATGAGCAGTTCTTC. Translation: CASSQASSYNEQFF.

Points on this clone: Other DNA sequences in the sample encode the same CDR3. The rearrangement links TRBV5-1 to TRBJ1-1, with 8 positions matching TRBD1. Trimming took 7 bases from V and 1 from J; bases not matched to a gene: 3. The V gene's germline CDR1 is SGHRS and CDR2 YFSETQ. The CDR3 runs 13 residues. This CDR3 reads CASGQGANTEAFF. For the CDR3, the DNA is TGCGCCAGCGGCCAGGGGGCGAACACTGAAGCTTTCTTT.

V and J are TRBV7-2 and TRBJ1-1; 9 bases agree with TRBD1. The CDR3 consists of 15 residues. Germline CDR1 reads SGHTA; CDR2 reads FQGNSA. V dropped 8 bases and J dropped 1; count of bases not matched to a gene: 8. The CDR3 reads CASPSRTGANTEAFF. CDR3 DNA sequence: TGTGCCAGCCCGAGCAGGACAGGGGCGAACACTGAAGCTTTCTTT.

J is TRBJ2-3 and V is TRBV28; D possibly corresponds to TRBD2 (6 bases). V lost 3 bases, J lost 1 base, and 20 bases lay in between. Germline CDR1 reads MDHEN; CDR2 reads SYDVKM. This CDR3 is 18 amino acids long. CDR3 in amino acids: CASSFTFRREHRTDTQYF. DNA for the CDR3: TGTGCCAGCAGTTTTACATTCCGGAGGGAGCACCGCACAGATACGCAGTATTTT. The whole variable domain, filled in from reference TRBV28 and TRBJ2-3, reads DVKVTQSSRYLVKRTGEKVFLECVQDMDHENMFWYRQDPGLGLRLIYFSYDVKMKEKGDIPEGYSVSREKKERFSLILESASTNQTSMYLCASSFTFRREHRTDTQYFGPGTRLTVL.